The 5 T cell receptor beta chains in this list originate from one sample, sequenced in a study of T cells in Graves' hyperthyroidism and ophthalmopathy. Amplified TCR beta CDR3 regions came from RNA transcripts. When the TCR CDR3 underwent first-round RT-PCR, the HTBI primer set was used. Using its own MiXCR run on the multiplex PCR reads, TCRdb lists one record per CDR3 protein. The repertoire holds around 190,000 distinct CDR3 sequences, around a sixth seen once, with about 50% in the top ten. Specimen: blood. All receptors come from a woman aged 45-60 years with Graves' hyperthyroidism.

There are a few counts of this clonotype. This sequence joins TRBV5-4 and TRBJ2-7, with a weak D call TRBD2 (5 bases). V was cut by 3 bases and J by 6 bases, with 13 bases left in between. The CDR3 has 13 residues. Germline lookup yields CDR1 SGHNT and CDR2 YYREEE (reference sequence). The CDR3 protein is CASSSTGSGEQYF. The DNA for the CDR3 is TGTGCCAGCAGCTCCACGGGGAGCGGCGAGCAGTACTTC.

This clonotype was counted between two and nine times. V is TRBV18 and J is TRBJ2-7; 11 bases align to TRBD1. The CDR3 sequence is 14 residues long. The germline CDR1 and CDR2 sequences are KGHSH and LQKENI. After removal of 2 bases from V and 6 bases from J, the junction contained 3 bases not matched to a gene. The chain's CDR3 is CASSPGTGGSEQYF. In nucleotides, the CDR3 is TGTGCCAGCTCACCAGGGACAGGGGGTTCCGAGCAGTACTTC.

V is TRBV7-9 and J is TRBJ2-7; tentatively, D is TRBD2 (6 bases). The CDR3 contains 14 residues. V gave up 1 base and J gave up 6 bases, with 13 bases separating them. CDR1 and CDR2 (germline): SEHNR, FQNEAQ (reference sequence). CDR3 residues: CASSLGGARGEQYF. The DNA of the CDR3 is TGTGCCAGCAGCTTAGGAGGGGCGCGGGGCGAGCAGTACTTC.

In this sample, this clonotype turned up a few times. A read error is possible here, since a much larger clone lies one base away. The chain uses TRBV28 and TRBJ1-5; D call uncertain. Trimming stripped 5 bases from V and 7 bases from J, with 9 bases between. Looked up from germline, CDR1 is MDHEN and CDR2 is SYDVKM. The CDR3 contains 12 residues. The CDR3 spells CASSPEDQPQHF. The CDR3 DNA is TGTGCCAGCAGTCCGGAAGACCAGCCCCAGCATTTT.

This clonotype appeared a single time. The rearrangement links TRBV20-1 to TRBJ2-7, with TRBD2 matching 13 bases. The germline V gene has CDR1 DFQATT and CDR2 SNEGSKA (reference sequence). This CDR3 contains 15 residues. V shed 5 bases, J shed 4 bases, and the junction held 8 bases outside the gene matches. The DNA of the CDR3 is TGCAGTGCTCCAGCCCTGACTAGCGGGGGGTACGAGCAGTACTTC. It translates to CSAPALTSGGYEQYF.